This TCR beta chain was captured by sequencing in a study of metastatic and nonmetastatic thyroid tumors. Turning to the study itself: Malignant thyroid and benign thyroid patients provided blood and tumor or nodule tissue whose repertoires were compared.

All patients were untreated before thyroid surgery. General study points: It was reported that TCR beta diversity was significantly higher in malignant thyroid tumors than benign nodules, in blood and tumor.

This clone was observed at least ten times. Its cognate antigen is unknown. V trimming: 0 bases; J trimming: 9 bases; junction bases outside the gene matches: 7. In germline, CDR1 is LNHDA, CDR2 SQIVND (reference sequence). This CDR3 is 17 amino acids long. Under the authors' procedure: Variation in CDR3 across clinicopathological groups served as the basis for constructing a distant-metastasis classifier in papillary thyroid cancer. TCRdb re-called the PCR reads through MiXCR. It is TCRdb's table, rather than the study itself, that gives the V and J calls and clone size. In the table there are 25,000 to 30,000 clones, more than 12% of which are singletons.

The source material was blood. The rearrangement uses TRBV19 and TRBJ2-1, with TRBD2 identical over 14 bases. This receptor was identified in a female donor with papillary thyroid cancer or a benign thyroid nodule (not recorded which). Some clones in this sample may be carry-over from other donors' samples. In DNA form, the CDR3 reads TGTGCCAGTAGTATAGAGGGGACTAGCGGGAGTACAAGTGAGCAGTTCTTC. It translates to CASSIEGTSGSTSEQFF.